This T cell receptor (beta chain) was identified during a study of Graves' ophthalmopathy and Graves' hyperthyroidism. Amplification targeted the TCR beta CDR3 regions, with RNA transcripts as the source material. Following a first-round RT-PCR that used HTBI primers, a second-round multiplex PCR was carried out. TCRdb passed the multiplex PCR reads through MiXCR, listing each CDR3 protein once. The sample includes roughly 480,000 distinct CDR3 sequences, around 15% of them seen just once. The germline V gene has CDR1 SGHTA and CDR2 FQGNSA. The CDR3 runs to 15 residues. The junction had 6 bases not matched to a gene; V was cut back by 5 bases and J by 2 bases. Many counts were recorded for this clonotype. Diagnoses were established from clinical symptoms, serum thyroxine, TRAb, thyroid ultrasound and orbital computed tomography.

The chain recombines TRBV7-2 with TRBJ2-7; 10 nucleotides align to TRBD2. The sequence was collected from a woman aged 25 to 39 with Graves' ophthalmopathy. The sequencing sample was made of blood. The CDR3 DNA follows: TGTGCCAGCAGCGGCCAAAGCGGGGGGGCCTACGAGCAGTACTTC. It codes for CASSGQSGGAYEQYF.